This is a list of T cell receptor beta chains from one sample in a study of blood T cell repertoires in COVID-19. Produced via immunoSEQ multiplex PCR; TCRdb's table is partial and in-frame only. Of fewer than 200,000 clones listed, over 80% are singletons. Specimen: peripheral blood. The receptor source for this set is a woman at least 80 years old with active or convalescent COVID-19. The CDR3 runs from the conserved cysteine through the conserved F or W. D genes are given only for firm matches. Some rows mark clone size as missing; the rest say once, few, many or name a class of expanded clone.

V	J	D	size	CDR3	DNA
TRBV4-3	TRBJ2-2	NA	NA	CASSQAGTITGELFF	TGCGCCAGCAGCCAAGCCGGGACAATCACCGGGGAGCTGTTTTTT
TRBV11-2	TRBJ2-5	TRBD2	few	CASSFSGGAWETQYF	TGTGCCAGCAGCTTTAGCGGGGGGGCCTGGGAGACCCAGTACTTC
TRBV28	TRBJ2-7	NA	NA	CASRDFYEQYF	TGTGCCAGCAGGGACTTCTACGAGCAGTACTTC
TRBV5-1	TRBJ2-7	NA	NA	CASSLVAGFSEQYF	TGCGCCAGCAGCTTGGTTGCAGGGTTTTCCGAGCAGTACTTC
TRBV12-3/TRBV12-4	TRBJ2-2	TRBD1	NA	CASDTGDTGELFF	TGTGCCAGTGATACAGGGGACACCGGGGAGCTGTTTTTT
TRBV12-3/TRBV12-4	TRBJ1-2	TRBD1	few	CASSTGGGDGYTF	TGTGCCAGCAGTACAGGGGGCGGAGATGGCTACACCTTC
TRBV6-2/TRBV6-3	TRBJ1-6	NA	NA	CASSQTGYSSYNSPLHF	TGTGCCAGCAGTCAGACAGGCTACAGCTCCTATAATTCACCCCTCCACTTT
TRBV4-1	TRBJ2-2	NA	once	CASSQDVPGTLNTGELFF	TGCGCCAGCAGCCAAGACGTCCCCGGGACATTGAACACCGGGGAGCTGTTTTTT
TRBV12-3/TRBV12-4	TRBJ1-2	NA	NA	CASRLSPGYGYTF	TGTGCCAGCCGGCTGAGCCCGGGTTATGGCTACACCTTC
TRBV9	TRBJ1-1	NA	NA	CASRGPGVVESMNTEAFF	TGTGCCAGCAGGGGACCGGGGGTAGTGGAATCCATGAACACTGAAGCTTTCTTT
TRBV27	TRBJ1-6	TRBD1	NA	CASSQRTGGDIHF	TGTGCCAGCAGCCAAAGAACAGGGGGGGATATCCACTTT
TRBV7-9	TRBJ1-4	TRBD1	NA	CASSLNPYAQGVKEKLFF	TGTGCCAGCAGCTTAAATCCCTACGCACAGGGGGTAAAAGAAAAACTGTTTTTT
TRBV7-8	TRBJ2-5	TRBD1	NA	CASSFQPGQGKETQYF	TGTGCCAGCAGCTTCCAACCGGGACAGGGAAAAGAGACCCAGTACTTC
TRBV6-1	TRBJ2-6	TRBD1	NA	CASSEAPGQGSSGANVLTF	TGTGCCAGCAGTGAAGCCCCGGGACAGGGCTCCTCTGGGGCCAACGTCCTGACTTTC
TRBV7-9	TRBJ2-2	TRBD2	NA	CASSLRLAGGNANTGELFF	TGTGCCAGCAGCTTGAGGCTAGCGGGGGGTAACGCGAACACCGGGGAGCTGTTTTTT
TRBV9	TRBJ1-1	NA	NA	CASSVTGITEAFF	TGTGCCAGCAGCGTTACAGGGATCACTGAAGCTTTCTTT
TRBV7-6	TRBJ1-1	TRBD1	NA	CASSTSTGGLAEAFF	TGTGCCAGCAGCACTTCTACAGGGGGCTTGGCTGAAGCTTTCTTT
TRBV19	TRBJ2-6	NA	NA	CASSLQGSGANVLTF	TGTGCCAGTAGTCTCCAGGGGTCTGGGGCCAACGTCCTGACTTTC
TRBV5-4	TRBJ2-5	NA	NA	CASSLRSGAETQYF	TGTGCCAGCAGCTTGCGTAGCGGCGCAGAGACCCAGTACTTC
TRBV7-2	TRBJ2-1	NA	NA	CASSPRNSYNEQFF	TGTGCCAGCAGCCCCAGAAACTCCTACAATGAGCAGTTCTTC
TRBV16	TRBJ1-3	NA	NA	CASSPGRQQVRGNTIYF	TGTGCCAGCAGCCCAGGGAGGCAGCAAGTTCGTGGAAACACCATATATTTT
TRBV9	TRBJ1-1	NA	NA	CASSVAGDRGTEAFF	TGTGCCAGCAGCGTAGCCGGAGATAGAGGGACTGAAGCTTTCTTT
TRBV10-3	TRBJ1-5	NA	few	CAISRDTINQPQHF	TGTGCCATCAGTCGGGACACCATCAATCAGCCCCAGCATTTT
TRBV14	TRBJ2-1	TRBD2	NA	CASSQTSGSSYNEQFF	TGTGCCAGCAGCCAAACTAGCGGGAGCTCCTACAATGAGCAGTTCTTC
TRBV5-1	TRBJ1-4	NA	NA	CASSLAGGVNEKLFF	TGCGCCAGCAGCTTGGCCGGAGGAGTTAATGAAAAACTGTTTTTT
TRBV6-5	TRBJ2-7	NA	NA	CASSYNVGGAYEQYF	TGTGCCAGCAGTTACAATGTGGGGGGAGCCTACGAGCAGTACTTC
TRBV6-2/TRBV6-3	TRBJ2-2	TRBD2	NA	CASSSAGGPNTGELFF	TGTGCCAGCAGCTCAGCGGGGGGGCCGAACACCGGGGAGCTGTTTTTT
TRBV18	TRBJ1-1	NA	NA	CASSPLGRNTEAFF	TGTGCCAGCTCACCACTGGGCCGCAACACTGAAGCTTTCTTT
TRBV3-1/TRBV3-2	TRBJ2-4	NA	NA	CASSQGGRGNIQYF	TGTGCCAGCAGCCAGGGGGGACGGGGAAACATTCAGTACTTC
TRBV19	TRBJ1-1	TRBD1	NA	CATWAGTVMNTEAFF	TGTGCCACTTGGGCGGGGACAGTAATGAACACTGAAGCTTTCTTT
TRBV19	TRBJ1-2	TRBD1	NA	CATQTPGTANYGYTF	TGTGCCACCCAAACCCCCGGGACAGCTAACTATGGCTACACCTTC
TRBV18	TRBJ2-5	NA	NA	CASSPMREETQYF	TGTGCCAGCTCACCAATGAGGGAAGAGACCCAGTACTTC
TRBV12-3/TRBV12-4	TRBJ1-3	NA	NA	CASRAVSGNTIYF	TGTGCCAGCAGGGCGGTCTCTGGAAACACCATATATTTT
TRBV12-5	TRBJ2-1	TRBD2	NA	CASDRTSGGLVNEQFF	TGTGCTAGTGACCGCACTAGCGGGGGACTAGTCAATGAGCAGTTCTTC
TRBV7-2	TRBJ1-1	TRBD1	once	CGGMWDSQNTEAFF	TGCGGGGGTATGTGGGACAGTCAGAACACTGAAGCTTTCTTT
TRBV19	TRBJ2-3	TRBD2	NA	CASSMTSGGTDTQYF	TGTGCCAGTAGTATGACTAGCGGGGGGACAGATACGCAGTATTTT
TRBV29-1	TRBJ2-7	NA	once	CSGTRGGGEQYF	TGCAGCGGTACCAGGGGAGGGGGCGAGCAGTACTTC
TRBV18	TRBJ2-7	NA	NA	CASSLQTQSNEQYF	TGTGCCAGCTCACTACAGACCCAATCGAACGAGCAGTACTTC
TRBV7-2	TRBJ1-4	TRBD1	NA	CASSSEGAYNEKLFF	TGTGCCAGCAGCTCTGAGGGGGCCTATAATGAAAAACTGTTTTTT
TRBV7-6	TRBJ1-3	NA	few	CASSDRRSSGNTIYF	TGTGCCAGCAGCGACCGACGGAGCTCTGGAAACACCATATATTTT
TRBV30	TRBJ1-2	TRBD1	NA	CACQGQGVDGYTF	TGTGCCTGCCAAGGACAGGGGGTCGATGGCTACACCTTC